A single sample is the source of the 30 T cell receptor beta chains below, sequenced in a study of shared clonotypes between healthy human individuals. CD45RO-negative CD8 cells positively selected for CCR7 made up the naive population, which excluded terminally differentiated effector memory CD45RA+ cells. Sequencing was performed with immunoSEQ multiplex PCR; in TCRdb, only in-frame clones are kept and a portion is missing. The table lists approximately 2,200,000 clones, 90% to 95% of them singletons. The specimen was naive CD8+ T cells from PBMCs. These receptors were collected from a man aged 18 to 30 in good health. Some clones in this sample may be carry-over from other donors' samples.

The V and J genes are TRBV7-3 and TRBJ2-1; 7 bases are shared with TRBD2. Germline V lookup: CDR1 SGHTA, CDR2 FQGTGA. The CDR3 totals 15 residues. V dropped 6 bases and J dropped 0; count of bases not matched to a gene: 5. CDR3 residues: CASRVAGSSYNEQFF. DNA for the CDR3: TGTGCCAGCAGGGTAGCGGGTAGCTCCTACAATGAGCAGTTCTTC.

The chain uses TRBV9 and TRBJ2-7; D unclear. V dropped 0 bases and J dropped 7 bases, with 8 bases sitting between them. Germline assignment: CDR1 SGDLS and CDR2 YYNGEE. The CDR3 is 12 amino acids. CDR3 in DNA: TGTGCCAGCAGCGTAGGGACGGAAGAGCAGTACTTC. Protein: CASSVGTEEQYF.

CDR3 amino acids: CASAQGARLETQYF. CDR3 bases: TGTGCCAGCGCCCAGGGGGCGCGATTGGAGACCCAGTACTTC. The chain links TRBV28 to TRBJ2-5, with 8 positions matching TRBD1. V gave up 8 bases and J gave up 5 bases; unmatched junction bases: 10. The CDR3 has 14 amino acids. Germline V CDR1 and CDR2: MDHEN, SYDVKM.

The rearrangement uses TRBV4-1 and TRBJ2-5; a weak D match, TRBD2 (6 bases). Gene TRBJ2-7 matches the end of the DNA better, so the J call may be wrong. The CDR3 sequence is 15 residues long. CDR1 is MGHRA, CDR2 YSYEKL, per germline. The CDR3 is CASSQGRDSSYEQYF. Here the CDR3 DNA reads TGCGCCAGCAGCCAAGGCCGGGACTCCAGCTACGAGCAGTACTTC.

The sample holds one count of this clone. Here the CDR3 DNA reads TGTGCCCTTGGGGGGGCTAGCTCCTACAATGAGCAGTTCTTC. It encodes CALGGASSYNEQFF. The chain recombines TRBV7-2 with TRBJ2-1; tentative D call: TRBD2 (7 bases). CDR3 length: 14 residues. The V gene lost 11 bases and the J gene lost 0 bases, with 14 bases spanning the gap. The germline CDR1 and CDR2 sequences are SGHTA and FQGNSA. Variable domain in full (rest from reference TRBV7-2 and TRBJ2-1): GAGVSQSPSNKVTEKGKDVELRCDPISGHTALYWYRQSLGQGLEFLIYFQGNSAPDKSGLPSDRFSAERTGGSVSTLTIQRTQQEDSAVYLCALGGASSYNEQFFGPGTRLTVL.

The V call is TRBV4-1, the J call TRBJ2-3, with 12 bases identical to TRBD2. CDR3 length: 18 residues. V shed 3 bases, J shed 1 base, and the junction held 8 bases outside the gene matches. Germline CDR1 is MGHRA and CDR2 is YSYEKL. Here the CDR3 reads CASSQGVTSGRRTDTQYF. The CDR3 DNA reads as TGCGCCAGCAGCCAGGGTGTGACTAGCGGGAGACGCACAGATACGCAGTATTTT.

This clone has a single count. The gene calls are TRBV11-2 and TRBJ2-1, with TRBD1 matching 7 bases. The CDR3 loop spans 18 amino acids. V trimming: 0 bases; J trimming: 0 bases; junction bases outside the gene matches: 8. Germline V lookup: CDR1 SGHAT, CDR2 FQNNGV. The CDR3 is CASSLDSLGDSSYNEQFF. CDR3 in DNA: TGTGCCAGCAGCTTAGATTCCTTGGGGGACAGCTCCTACAATGAGCAGTTCTTC.

Worth noting for this clone: This same CDR3 is encoded by further DNA sequences in the sample. The gene calls are TRBV7-9 and TRBJ2-5; D gene unclear. CDR1 and CDR2 from the germline V gene are SEHNR and FQNEAQ (reference sequence). This CDR3 spans 11 amino acids. V lost 5 bases and J lost 5, with 6 bases in between. The CDR3 DNA reads TGTGCCAGCAGCAGTCTGGAGACCCAGTACTTC. This sequence encodes CASSSLETQYF.

Only one count was recorded for this clone. V gene TRBV2 combines with J gene TRBJ2-5, with TRBD2 matching 11 bases. J lost 3 bases, V lost 6 bases, and 6 bases had no gene match. The CDR3 is 15 residues long. Germline lookup yields CDR1 SNHLY and CDR2 FYNNEI. CDR3 in amino acids: CASRWLAGGEETQYF. The CDR3 DNA sequence: TGTGCCAGCAGATGGCTAGCGGGAGGCGAAGAGACCCAGTACTTC.

This chain connects TRBV4-1 to TRBJ2-2; D is perhaps TRBD1 or TRBD2 (5 bases each). The CDR3 length is 18 residues. Trimming took 0 bases from V and 1 from J, leaving 15 bases between them. Germline V CDR1 and CDR2: MGHRA, YSYEKL. CDR3 amino acids: CASSQDPLGTLNTGELFF. CDR3 nucleotide sequence: TGCGCCAGCAGCCAAGACCCTCTGGGGACCTTGAACACCGGGGAGCTGTTTTTT.

Concerning this clone itself: The junction shows a germline mismatch at one end, possibly a read error. This rearrangement joins TRBV11-2 to TRBJ2-7, with 8 bases matching TRBD2. Germline V gene data show CDR1 as SGHAT and CDR2 as FQNNGV. This CDR3 is 15 amino acids long. This CDR3 is CASTLAGLPEWEQYF. The CDR3 DNA is TGTGCCAGCACCTTAGCGGGACTTCCCGAGTGGGAGCAGTACTTC.

The gene calls are TRBV6-5 and TRBJ2-2; D is perhaps TRBD2 (5 bases). V was cut by 8 bases and J by 6 bases, with 13 bases left in between. The V gene's germline CDR1 is MNHEY and CDR2 SVGAGI. This CDR3 has 13 amino acids. Here the CDR3 reads CASREGTAGELFF. The CDR3 DNA follows: TGTGCCAGCCGGGAAGGCACAGCCGGGGAGCTGTTTTTT.

The genes are TRBV29-1 and TRBJ2-7, with 10 bases identical to TRBD1. This CDR3 comprises 13 residues. The germline V gene has CDR1 SQVTM and CDR2 ANQGSEA. With V trimmed by 0 bases and J by 7 bases, 3 bases remained unmatched. DNA of the CDR3: TGCAGCGTTGAAGATCGGACAGGGGGGGAGCAGTACTTC. Translating it yields CSVEDRTGGEQYF.

This clone was observed a handful of times. The J gene is TRBJ1-1, the V gene TRBV7-6; D ambiguous. Trimming stripped 5 bases from V and 1 base from J, with 8 bases between. Germline loops: CDR1 SGHVS, CDR2 FNYEAQ. The CDR3 sequence is 13 residues long. The CDR3 is CASSEGPNTEAFF. CDR3 bases: TGTGCCAGCAGCGAAGGACCGAACACTGAAGCTTTCTTT.

The V and J genes are TRBV5-3 and TRBJ2-3, with 9 bases fitting TRBD1. TRBV5-3 is an open reading frame whose function is uncertain. The CDR3 consists of 20 residues. J lost 0 bases, V lost 0 bases, and 14 bases had no gene match. The CDR3, as DNA: TGTGCCAGAAGCTTGGCCGGGACAGGGAGAAAGGGGACTAGCACAGATACGCAGTATTTT. As protein: CARSLAGTGRKGTSTDTQYF.

In regard to this clone: Other DNA variants within this sample encode the same CDR3. The V gene is TRBV5-1, the J gene TRBJ1-5, with D possibly matching TRBD1 (6 bases). There are 13 residues in the CDR3. The ends were cut back, 0 bases at V and 6 bases at J, with 7 bases in the middle. Germline V CDR1 and CDR2: SGHRS, YFSETQ. Here the CDR3 DNA reads TGCGCCAGCAGCTTGGAAGGGGGTCAGCCCCAGCATTTT. It encodes CASSLEGGQPQHF.

V and J are TRBV11-3 and TRBJ2-7, with D unresolved. Trimming took off 4 bases at V and 0 bases at J, with 19 bases between the two ends. CDR3 length equals 17 residues. Looked up from germline, CDR1 is SGHNT and CDR2 is YENEEA. CDR3 nucleotide sequence: TGTGCCAGCAGCTCCACCCTCCAGGCCCATCGCTCCTACGAGCAGTACTTC. This translates into CASSSTLQAHRSYEQYF.

This clone has only one observation. This sequence joins TRBV19 and TRBJ2-3; TRBD1 matches at 8 bases. The germline V gene encodes CDR1 LNHDA and CDR2 SQIVND (reference sequence). J gave up 4 bases and V 5 bases, and 8 bases lay outside the gene matches. The CDR3 has 15 residues. CDR3 sequence (DNA): TGTGCCAGTAGTCCCCGGACAGGGTGGGCAGATACGCAGTATTTT. It translates to CASSPRTGWADTQYF.

Only a few counts were recorded for this clone. The chain links TRBV7-6 to TRBJ2-1; 7 bases match TRBD2. The V gene end was trimmed by 8 bases and the J gene end by 2 bases; junction bases not matched to a gene: 6. Looked up from germline, CDR1 is SGHVS and CDR2 is FNYEAQ. The CDR3 sequence is 14 residues long. The CDR3 DNA follows: TGTGCCAGCGGGACGGGACTACCCTACAATGAGCAGTTCTTC. Translation gives CASGTGLPYNEQFF.

The V call is TRBV29-1, the J call TRBJ2-3; possibly TRBD2 for D (5 bases). This CDR3 comprises 16 residues. With 1 base removed from V and 4 bases from J, the gap between germline ends came to 18 bases. Germline CDR1 is SQVTM and CDR2 is ANQGSEA. DNA of the CDR3: TGCAGCGTTGAAGCCGGGATACGTGAGGGCGCAGATACGCAGTATTTT. It specifies CSVEAGIREGADTQYF.

CDR3 loop: CASSLTSSGGNEQFF. The CDR3 bases are TGTGCCAGCAGCCTCACCTCTAGCGGGGGTAATGAGCAGTTCTTC. The V and J genes are TRBV6-1 and TRBJ2-1; 10 bases are a match to TRBD2. CDR3 length: 15 residues. V was clipped by 6 bases and J by 7 bases; unmatched bases: 9. Germline lookup yields CDR1 MNHNS and CDR2 SASEGT.

The chain uses TRBV5-1 and TRBJ2-7; TRBD2 aligns across 9 bases. Trimming took 0 bases from V and 1 from J; bases not matched to a gene: 2. The CDR3 consists of 15 residues. Germline V gives CDR1 SGHRS, CDR2 YFSETQ. The CDR3 region is CASSLAAGGSYEQYF. DNA of the CDR3: TGCGCCAGCAGCTTGGCCGCGGGAGGGTCCTACGAGCAGTACTTC.

The chain couples TRBV5-6 to TRBJ1-2, with 7 nucleotides matching TRBD1. Germline V CDR1 and CDR2: SGHDT, YYEEEE. The CDR3 runs to 17 residues. J gave up 4 bases and V 4 bases, and 16 bases lay outside the gene matches. The CDR3 DNA reads as TGTGCCAGCAGCCCCCGAAGACAGGGTCAGCGGGGCTATGGCTACACCTTC. The encoded protein is CASSPRRQGQRGYGYTF.

Remarks on this clone: Distinct nucleotide sequences in the sample also encode this CDR3. The rearrangement joins TRBV27 to TRBJ2-1; possibly TRBD2 for D (6 bases). Germline V gene sequence: CDR1 MNHEY, CDR2 SMNVEV (reference sequence). The CDR3 runs to 15 residues. Trimming took off 3 bases at V and 0 bases at J, with 9 bases between the two ends. The CDR3: CASSFRGSSYNEQFF. DNA for the CDR3: TGTGCCAGCAGTTTCCGGGGGAGCTCCTACAATGAGCAGTTCTTC.

In its sample, this clone was seen once. The V gene is TRBV5-4, the J gene TRBJ1-1; 11 nucleotides agree with TRBD1. The CDR3 extends over 16 amino acids. The V gene end was trimmed by 4 bases and the J gene end by 0 bases; junction bases not matched to a gene: 5. In germline, CDR1 is SGHNT, CDR2 YYREEE (reference sequence). The chain's CDR3 is CASSGRDRGMNTEAFF. The DNA of the CDR3 is TGTGCCAGCAGCGGACGGGACAGGGGGATGAACACTGAAGCTTTCTTT.

This chain connects TRBV27 to TRBJ2-5, with 11 bases matching TRBD2. There are 15 residues in the CDR3. The germline V gene has CDR1 MNHEY and CDR2 SMNVEV (reference sequence). The trim removed 5 bases at V and 5 bases at J, leaving 7 bases unmatched. In nucleotides, the CDR3 is TGTGCCAGCAGTAAATATGGACTAGCGGGCGAGACCCAGTACTTC. Translated: CASSKYGLAGETQYF.

The chain combines TRBV5-6 with TRBJ1-1; tentatively, D is TRBD1 (6 bases). The length of the CDR3 is 14 residues. V lost 1 base and J 0 bases, leaving 7 bases between the germline ends. Germline V lookup: CDR1 SGHDT, CDR2 YYEEEE. This chain's CDR3 is CASSLSGVNTEAFF. CDR3 nucleotide sequence: TGTGCCAGCAGCTTGTCAGGGGTGAACACTGAAGCTTTCTTT.

This chain joins TRBV5-4 and TRBJ2-7; D might be TRBD2 (7 bases). This CDR3 region has 16 residues. Trimming removed 4 bases at V and 1 base at J, with 18 bases between. Germline CDR1 is SGHNT and CDR2 is YYREEE (reference sequence). Written as DNA, the CDR3 is TGTGCCAGCAGCGGGTACGGGGGCGGGAGATCCTACGAGCAGTACTTC. Protein: CASSGYGGGRSYEQYF. Using reference TRBV5-4 and TRBJ2-7 for the parts outside the CDR3, the full variable domain is ETGVTQSPTHLIKTRGQQVTLRCSSQSGHNTVSWYQQALGQGPQFIFQYYREEENGRGNFPPRFSGLQFPNYSSELNVNALELDDSALYLCASSGYGGGRSYEQYFGPGTRLTVT.

The gene calls are TRBV11-2 and TRBJ1-4; D gene ambiguous. Germline-derived CDR1 and CDR2 are SGHAT and FQNNGV. The CDR3 is made up of 16 amino acids. Trimming cost V 1 base and J 5 bases, with 14 bases left between them. CDR3 in amino acids: CASSLGFNIGNEKLFF. The CDR3 region has the DNA TGTGCCAGCAGCTTAGGGTTCAATATCGGCAATGAAAAACTGTTTTTT. Filled out from reference TRBV11-2 and TRBJ1-4, the complete variable domain reads EAGVAQSPRYKIIEKRQSVAFWCNPISGHATLYWYQQILGQGPKLLIQFQNNGVVDDSQLPKDRFSAERLKGVDSTLKIQPAKLEDSAVYLCASSLGFNIGNEKLFFGSGTQLSVL.

The V gene is TRBV18, the J gene TRBJ2-1; TRBD2 aligns across 12 bases. Germline V gene lookup returns CDR1 KGHSH and CDR2 LQKENI. The CDR3 has 18 amino acids. The V and J ends lost 0 bases and 3 bases, in that order; junction bases with no gene match: 6. CDR3 protein: CASSPPRLAGALYNEQFF. Written as DNA, the CDR3 is TGTGCCAGCTCACCACCGAGACTAGCGGGGGCCCTCTACAATGAGCAGTTCTTC. Complete variable domain (other parts from reference TRBV18 and TRBJ2-1): NAGVMQNPRHLVRRRGQEARLRCSPMKGHSHVYWYRQLPEEGLKFMVYLQKENIIDESGMPKERFSAEFPKEGPSILRIQQVVRGDSAAYFCASSPPRLAGALYNEQFFGPGTRLTVL.